Presented here are 23 T cell receptor beta chains from one specimen sequenced in a study of regulatory T cells in long-lasting Graves disease. The time point is: persistent/refractory GD, antithyroid drugs over 5 years with positive TRAb. Researchers made the TCR library from RNA that was extracted from PBMCs. For TCR beta, libraries came from iRepertoire HTBI primers and Arm-PCR of CDR3 regions. TCRdb called the multiplex PCR reads again in MiXCR, with one record for every CDR3 protein. The sample shows roughly 400,000 distinct CDR3 sequences, 21% of them seen only once. Specimen: peripheral blood mononuclear cells (PBMCs), collected when the disease was refractory, from a patient treated with antithyroid drugs. The receptors shown here come from a female donor with Graves disease.

This clonotype has only a few counts. The V and J genes are TRBV19 and TRBJ1-2; D is possibly TRBD1 (6 bases). Trimming left V 4 bases short and J 3 bases short, with 15 bases between. From germline, CDR1 is LNHDA and CDR2 SQIVND (reference sequence). The CDR3 is made up of 15 amino acids. For the CDR3, the DNA is TGTGCCAGTAGTACCCCGGAAACAGGGCACTATGGCTACACCTTC. Protein: CASSTPETGHYGYTF.

This clonotype was counted many times. This chain links TRBV28 with TRBJ2-5; D might be TRBD1 (6 bases). Trimming cost V 6 bases and J 5 bases, with 22 bases left between them. The CDR3 loop spans 16 amino acids. The germline CDR1 and CDR2 sequences are MDHEN and SYDVKM. The CDR3 spells CASSPRRDNLRETQYF. The CDR3 nucleotides read TGTGCCAGCAGCCCCCGTCGGGACAACTTAAGGGAGACCCAGTACTTC.

The chain links TRBV9 to TRBJ2-7; tentatively, D is TRBD2 (6 bases). Germline CDR1 and CDR2: SGDLS and YYNGEE. V was shortened by 0 bases and J by 3 bases, with 10 bases between the two germline ends. The CDR3 covers 14 residues. In DNA, the CDR3 is TGTGCCAGCAGCGTAGGGGCTAGCGACTACGAGCAGTACTTC. Translation gives CASSVGASDYEQYF.

At least ten counts were recorded for this clonotype. This chain uses TRBV28 with TRBJ1-3; D is uncertain. V lost 4 bases, J lost 0 bases, and 10 bases lay in between. The CDR3 has 15 amino acids. Germline V gene data show CDR1 as MDHEN and CDR2 as SYDVKM. CDR3 sequence (DNA): TGTGCCAGCAGTTCTGGCAGAAACTCTGGAAACACCATATATTTT. This encodes CASSSGRNSGNTIYF.

The gene calls are TRBV4-1 and TRBJ2-5; 11 bases map to TRBD1. The CDR3 is made up of 15 amino acids. Germline V gene data show CDR1 as MGHRA and CDR2 as YSYEKL. Germline trimming cut 4 bases from V and 5 bases from J; bases unmatched to any gene: 6. The CDR3 here is CASSRTGGGRETQYF. In DNA form, the CDR3 reads TGCGCCAGCAGCCGGACAGGGGGCGGTCGGGAGACCCAGTACTTC.

This clonotype was detected ten times or more. The V gene is TRBV28, the J gene TRBJ2-6, with D possibly matching TRBD1 (6 bases). This CDR3 region has 14 residues. Trimming left V 4 bases short and J 9 bases short, with 13 bases between. The germline V gene has CDR1 MDHEN and CDR2 SYDVKM. The CDR3 DNA reads TGTGCCAGCAGTTATCAGGGGCTAAGCAACGTCCTGACTTTC. Protein sequence: CASSYQGLSNVLTF.

The V and J genes are TRBV3-1 and TRBJ2-7; 12 positions match TRBD2. The CDR3 consists of 18 residues. Germline-derived CDR1 and CDR2 are LGHDT and YNNKEL (reference sequence). J was trimmed by 4 bases and V by 0 bases; bases with no gene match: 10. As DNA, the CDR3 is TGTGCCAGCAGCCAAGAACCCTGGACTAGCGGGGAGGGGTACGAGCAGTACTTC. This gives the protein CASSQEPWTSGEGYEQYF.

The V gene is TRBV3-1, the J gene TRBJ2-7; 7 nucleotides line up with TRBD1. Unmatched junction bases numbered 7, after V lost 5 bases and J lost 0 bases. The CDR3 length is 15 residues. The V gene's germline CDR1 is LGHDT and CDR2 YNNKEL (reference sequence). Here the CDR3 DNA reads TGTGCCAGCAGCACAGGGGTCGCCCTCTCCTACGAGCAGTACTTC. Translating it yields CASSTGVALSYEQYF.

This clonotype was seen a single time. The chain uses TRBV27 and TRBJ2-6; D is unresolved. The V and J ends lost 4 bases and 0 bases respectively, with 4 bases between them. Germline CDR1 reads MNHEY; CDR2 reads SMNVEV (reference sequence). The CDR3 is 14 amino acids. The CDR3 protein is CASSYISGANVLTF. CDR3 nucleotides: TGTGCCAGCAGTTATATCTCTGGGGCCAACGTCCTGACTTTC.

This chain joins TRBV10-3 and TRBJ1-2, with TRBD1 matching over 12 bases. With 6 bases clipped from V and 8 bases from J, the junction kept 7 bases outside the gene matches. Germline V gene sequence: CDR1 ENHRY, CDR2 SYGVKD. The CDR3 consists of 14 residues. CDR3 sequence reads: CAISPRDRGQGYTF. CDR3 DNA sequence: TGTGCCATCAGCCCCCGGGACAGGGGGCAAGGCTACACCTTC.

The sample holds many counts of this clonotype. This sequence joins TRBV30 and TRBJ1-2; D is unclear. V was trimmed by 1 base and J by 5 bases, leaving 11 bases between them. CDR1 GTSNPN and CDR2 SVGIG come from the germline V gene (reference sequence). CDR3 size: 13 residues. CDR3 loop: CAWSGGGRYGYTF. In DNA form, the CDR3 reads TGTGCCTGGAGTGGGGGAGGACGTTATGGCTACACCTTC.

Only a few counts were recorded for this clonotype. This sequence joins TRBV24-1 and TRBJ1-1; 8 positions match TRBD1. Looked up from germline, CDR1 is KGHDR and CDR2 is SFDVKD. CDR3 length: 13 amino acids. The junction had 4 bases not matched to a gene; V was cut back by 9 bases and J by 2 bases. In DNA form, the CDR3 reads TGTGCCACCCGACAGGGGCCAAACACTGAAGCTTTCTTT. It translates to CATRQGPNTEAFF.

A few counts support this clonotype. The V gene is TRBV12-3 or TRBV12-4, the J gene TRBJ2-2; 14 positions agree with TRBD2. Trimming removed 6 bases from V and 6 bases from J; junction bases left unmatched: 3. This CDR3 contains 15 residues. CDR3 coding DNA: TGTGCCAGCAGGGGACTAGCGGGAGTCCCCGGGGAGCTGTTTTTT. Its translation is CASRGLAGVPGELFF.

This clonotype appeared once. The chain links TRBV7-9 to TRBJ2-2, with TRBD1 identical over 9 bases. CDR1 is SEHNR and CDR2 is FQNEAQ in the germline V gene (reference sequence). The J segment lost 4 bases and the V segment lost 5 bases, leaving 11 bases of the junction unmatched. This CDR3 has 17 amino acids. The CDR3 DNA sequence: TGTGCCAGCAGCGCCCCCCGGGGACAGGGTGGCACCGGGGAGCTGTTTTTT. This translates into CASSAPRGQGGTGELFF.

This clonotype was observed at least ten times. The chain employs TRBV28 and TRBJ1-4; D gene unclear. The CDR3 spans 11 residues. V was trimmed by 6 bases and J by 10 bases, leaving 9 bases between them. Germline values: CDR1 MDHEN, CDR2 SYDVKM. The CDR3 nucleotides are TGTGCCAGCAGCCCTTACGGAAAACTGTTTTTT. Translation: CASSPYGKLFF.

Notes on this clonotype: This may arise from a read error, as a much more abundant clone is one base away. The J gene is TRBJ2-2, the V gene TRBV12-3 or TRBV12-4, with D possibly matching TRBD2 (7 bases). The CDR3 runs 17 residues. V shed 5 bases and J shed 4 bases, with 20 bases lying between them. Here the CDR3 reads CASSKLRGGTSTGELFF. As DNA, the CDR3 is TGTGCCAGCAGTAAATTGCGCGGGGGCACAAGCACCGGGGAGCTGTTTTTT.

The sample holds many counts of this clonotype. The gene calls are TRBV2 and TRBJ2-5, with TRBD2 matching over 7 bases. V trimming: 7 bases; J trimming: 5 bases; junction bases outside the gene matches: 13. Germline lookup yields CDR1 SNHLY and CDR2 FYNNEI. The CDR3 is 15 residues long. CDR3 region: CASTRGGHSTETQYF. CDR3 nucleotide sequence: TGTGCCAGCACCCGGGGAGGGCATTCAACTGAGACCCAGTACTTC.

Concerning this clonotype: Possible read error: a much larger clone is one base away. V gene TRBV29-1 combines with J gene TRBJ1-2; D gene uncertain. The germline CDR1 and CDR2 sequences are SQVTM and ANQGSEA. Trimming shortened V by 2 bases and J by 6 bases, and 10 bases separated the two germline ends. The CDR3 is 12 amino acids. CDR3 residues: CSVEPQDHGYTF. The CDR3 DNA is TGCAGCGTTGAACCCCAGGACCATGGCTACACCTTC.

In its sample, this clonotype was seen a few times. Given a far larger clone just one base away, this is likely a sequencing read error. V is TRBV5-8 and J is TRBJ1-1; weak D call: TRBD1 (6 bases). This CDR3 spans 13 amino acids. Between the trimmed V and J ends, which lost 6 bases and 0 bases, there was a span of 9 bases. Germline-derived CDR1 and CDR2 are SGHTS and YDEGEE. CDR3 amino acids: CASNTGMNTEAFF. The CDR3 nucleotides read TGTGCCAGCAATACAGGGATGAACACTGAAGCTTTCTTT. The full variable domain, in which reference TRBV5-8 and TRBJ1-1 provide the parts outside the CDR3, is EAGVTQSPTHLIKTRGQQATLRCSPISGHTSVYWYQQALGLGLQFLLWYDEGEERNRGNFPPRFSGRQFPNYSSELNVNALELEDSALYLCASNTGMNTEAFFGQGTRLTVV.

This clonotype appeared many times. V gene TRBV29-1 combines with J gene TRBJ1-2; a weak D match, TRBD1 (6 bases). Germline CDR1 is SQVTM and CDR2 is ANQGSEA. V was pared by 0 bases and J by 8 bases, with 19 bases between. The CDR3 extends over 15 amino acids. CDR3 nucleotide sequence: TGCAGCGTTGAAGATGTCCCGATGAGGCAGGGGGGCTACACCTTC. Translated: CSVEDVPMRQGGYTF.

This clonotype was detected many times. The gene calls are TRBV11-2 and TRBJ1-2; D unclear. V lost 4 bases and J lost 8, with 14 bases in between. CDR3 length equals 13 residues. Germline CDR1 is SGHAT and CDR2 is FQNNGV. CDR3 nucleotides: TGTGCCAGCAGCTCCCCCCGGGTAGGCGGCTACACCTTC. Translating gives CASSSPRVGGYTF.

V gene TRBV20-1 combines with J gene TRBJ1-6; maybe TRBD1 (5 bases). V was shortened by 0 bases and J by 14 bases, with 20 bases between the two germline ends. The V gene's germline CDR1 is DFQATT and CDR2 SNEGSKA (reference sequence). The CDR3 spans 15 residues. The CDR3 nucleotides read TGCAGTGCTAGAGATTTTACGGCCACCATCAGGGCCCTCCACTTT. It specifies CSARDFTATIRALHF.

This clonotype was observed at least ten times. The CDR3 protein is CASSPRLGAGEQYF. CDR3 sequence (DNA): TGTGCCAGCAGCCCTCGGTTAGGGGCTGGCGAGCAGTACTTC. The chain employs TRBV3-1 and TRBJ2-7; tentatively, D is TRBD1 (5 bases). CDR1 and CDR2 (germline): LGHDT, YNNKEL (reference sequence). The CDR3 is 14 amino acids. The V end was cut by 4 bases, the J end by 6 bases, with 16 bases between.